A selection of T cell receptor beta chains follows, all from one sample in a study of T cell responses to AZD1222 COVID-19 vaccine. TCRdb keeps only in-frame clones here, not all; method: immunoSEQ multiplex PCR. The table shows roughly 100,000 clones, with approximately 90% occurring only once. This sample comprised peripheral blood, obtained on day 0 of AZD1222 vaccination. All receptors derive from an adult in good health. The CDR3 runs from the conserved cysteine through the conserved F or W.

v_gene | CDR3aa
TRBV27 | CASSLRTLGQGGETQYF
TRBV7-3 | CASSPGGTSYEQYF
TRBV10-3 | CAISEGPYGYTF
TRBV10-1 | CAIQSRGWIGELFF
TRBV7-3 | CASSSGQGYGYTF
TRBV19 | CASSTQGGTGQAFF
TRBV19 | CASRPRGSYEQYF
TRBV5-4 | CASSRDREDGYTF
TRBV2 | CASRELTDYSPLHF
TRBV6-2/TRBV6-3 | CASSYLSNPYEQYF
TRBV4-1 | CASSRGLLRGSTDTQYF
TRBV29-1 | CSAGAFTGELFF
TRBV12-5 | CASGLGGTGAQETQYF
TRBV7-6 | CASSVLTNPGRTAYEQYF
TRBV5-5 | CASSLSPGMGYEQYF
TRBV5-1 | CASSLAFGDTGELFF
TRBV5-1 | CASTRTGAGNNYGYTF
TRBV11-3 | CASSLGRGSYNEQFF
TRBV19 | CASSIGTGGAQPQHF
TRBV15 | CATSRGNRDGPNSYEQYF
TRBV7-9 | CASNLGGQHTEAFF
TRBV3-1/TRBV3-2 | CASSQALGTEAFF
TRBV9 | CASSVTDRPYEQYF
TRBV7-9 | CASSRAGLAGWEQFF
TRBV3-1/TRBV3-2 | CASSRNQGDTEAFF